This is a list of T cell receptor beta chains from one sample in a study of cytomegalovirus exposure and HLA in healthy donors. Sequencing used immunoSEQ multiplex PCR; TCRdb keeps in-frame clones, though not all of them. The table lists 150,000 or so clones, about 84% of them singletons. Sequenced input: PBMCs. Receptors were obtained from a middle-aged man in good health and CMV-seronegative. Each CDR3 is given with its conserved first and last residue. Fields, in order: D gene, J gene, clone size, V gene, CDR3 protein, CDR3 DNA. D genes are given only for firm matches. Size is stated for part of the rows, as once, few or many counts, or as a class when the clone is expanded.

D gene: TRBD2
J gene: TRBJ2-3
clone size: NA
V gene: TRBV5-1
CDR3 protein: CASSVGLAARTDTQYF
CDR3 DNA: TGCGCCAGCAGCGTAGGACTAGCTGCCCGCACAGATACGCAGTATTTT

D gene: TRBD1
J gene: TRBJ2-7
clone size: NA
V gene: TRBV7-3
CDR3 protein: CASSLAGTGKDYEQYF
CDR3 DNA: TGTGCCAGCAGCTTAGCCGGGACAGGGAAGGACTACGAGCAGTACTTC

D gene: NA
J gene: TRBJ2-7
clone size: NA
V gene: TRBV27
CDR3 protein: CASSDRVQAREQYF
CDR3 DNA: TGTGCCAGCAGCGACCGGGTCCAAGCGAGGGAGCAGTACTTC

D gene: NA
J gene: TRBJ1-3
clone size: NA
V gene: TRBV19
CDR3 protein: CASTKGSSGNTIYF
CDR3 DNA: TGTGCCAGTACGAAGGGGTCCTCTGGAAACACCATATATTTT

D gene: TRBD1
J gene: TRBJ2-2
clone size: once
V gene: TRBV28
CDR3 protein: CASSRPGTGAATGELFF
CDR3 DNA: TGTGCCAGCAGTCGCCCCGGGACAGGGGCCGCCACCGGGGAGCTGTTTTTT

D gene: NA
J gene: TRBJ1-5
clone size: NA
V gene: TRBV28
CDR3 protein: CASSSRGGNQPQHF
CDR3 DNA: TGTGCCAGCAGTTCCCGGGGGGGCAATCAGCCCCAGCATTTT

D gene: TRBD2
J gene: TRBJ2-3
clone size: NA
V gene: TRBV5-1
CDR3 protein: CASSLVWGGSTDTQYF
CDR3 DNA: TGCGCCAGCAGCTTGGTATGGGGGGGAAGCACAGATACGCAGTATTTT

D gene: NA
J gene: TRBJ1-1
clone size: NA
V gene: TRBV5-4
CDR3 protein: CASSFPPTGPTEAFF
CDR3 DNA: TGTGCCAGCAGCTTCCCGCCGACAGGACCCACTGAAGCTTTCTTT

D gene: NA
J gene: TRBJ2-7
clone size: NA
V gene: TRBV4-2
CDR3 protein: CASSPRQDPTREQYF
CDR3 DNA: TGTGCCAGCAGCCCACGACAGGACCCCACGAGGGAGCAGTACTTC

D gene: NA
J gene: TRBJ2-2
clone size: NA
V gene: TRBV27
CDR3 protein: CASSFTVWGGGTGELFF
CDR3 DNA: TGTGCCAGCAGTTTCACCGTTTGGGGCGGTGGCACCGGGGAGCTGTTTTTT

D gene: NA
J gene: TRBJ2-7
clone size: NA
V gene: TRBV10-1
CDR3 protein: CASSNSHLREQYF
CDR3 DNA: TGCGCCAGCAGTAACAGTCATCTACGAGAGCAGTACTTC

D gene: NA
J gene: TRBJ1-1
clone size: NA
V gene: TRBV5-4
CDR3 protein: CASSTFNTEAFF
CDR3 DNA: TGTGCCAGCAGCACTTTTAACACTGAAGCTTTCTTT

D gene: NA
J gene: TRBJ2-7
clone size: NA
V gene: TRBV7-2
CDR3 protein: CASSFNRAYEQYF
CDR3 DNA: TGTGCCAGCAGCTTCAACCGGGCCTACGAGCAGTACTTC

D gene: NA
J gene: TRBJ2-6
clone size: NA
V gene: TRBV5-1
CDR3 protein: CASNQQVAGANVLTF
CDR3 DNA: TGCGCCAGTAATCAGCAGGTCGCTGGGGCCAACGTCCTGACTTTC

D gene: NA
J gene: TRBJ1-2
clone size: NA
V gene: TRBV5-1
CDR3 protein: CASSFGQEYGYTF
CDR3 DNA: TGCGCCAGCAGCTTCGGCCAGGAATATGGCTACACCTTC

D gene: TRBD1
J gene: TRBJ1-1
clone size: NA
V gene: TRBV7-8
CDR3 protein: CASSPHRGNAEAFF
CDR3 DNA: TGTGCCAGCAGCCCGCACAGGGGGAACGCTGAAGCTTTCTTT

D gene: NA
J gene: TRBJ2-1
clone size: NA
V gene: TRBV6-1
CDR3 protein: CASSEGTGEYNEQFF
CDR3 DNA: TGTGCCAGCAGTGAAGGAACAGGTGAATACAATGAGCAGTTCTTC

D gene: NA
J gene: TRBJ2-1
clone size: NA
V gene: TRBV7-2
CDR3 protein: CASSYQTSSYNEQFF
CDR3 DNA: TGTGCCAGCAGCTATCAGACTAGCTCCTACAATGAGCAGTTCTTC

D gene: TRBD2
J gene: TRBJ2-5
clone size: NA
V gene: TRBV4-2
CDR3 protein: CASSRNRLAQETQYF
CDR3 DNA: TGTGCCAGCAGCCGAAACAGACTAGCTCAAGAGACCCAGTACTTC

D gene: TRBD1
J gene: TRBJ2-7
clone size: NA
V gene: TRBV13
CDR3 protein: CASSVRRTGSSYEQYF
CDR3 DNA: TGTGCCAGCAGTGTCCGGAGGACAGGGAGCTCCTACGAGCAGTACTTC

D gene: TRBD2
J gene: TRBJ2-5
clone size: NA
V gene: TRBV7-9
CDR3 protein: CASSLALPSGSGETQYF
CDR3 DNA: TGTGCCAGCAGCTTAGCGCTACCTAGCGGGAGCGGGGAGACCCAGTACTTC

D gene: TRBD2
J gene: TRBJ2-5
clone size: NA
V gene: TRBV11-2
CDR3 protein: CASSFGGERETQYF
CDR3 DNA: TGTGCCAGCAGCTTTGGGGGGGAGAGGGAGACCCAGTACTTC

D gene: NA
J gene: TRBJ2-7
clone size: NA
V gene: TRBV5-8
CDR3 protein: CASTRPRPFGSYEQYF
CDR3 DNA: TGTGCCAGCACCCGTCCCAGGCCCTTTGGCTCCTACGAGCAGTACTTC

D gene: NA
J gene: TRBJ2-3
clone size: NA
V gene: TRBV29-1
CDR3 protein: CSVDWDTGGTQYF
CDR3 DNA: TGCAGCGTTGACTGGGACACCGGGGGGACGCAGTATTTT

D gene: TRBD2
J gene: TRBJ2-3
clone size: once
V gene: TRBV7-2
CDR3 protein: CASSLQGLALTQYF
CDR3 DNA: TGTGCCAGCAGCTTACAGGGACTAGCCTTAACGCAGTATTTT

D gene: TRBD1
J gene: TRBJ1-6
clone size: NA
V gene: TRBV15
CDR3 protein: CATSNDRGNSPLHF
CDR3 DNA: TGTGCCACCAGCAATGACAGGGGGAATTCACCCCTCCACTTT

D gene: NA
J gene: TRBJ1-1
clone size: NA
V gene: TRBV7-2
CDR3 protein: CASSPGGGNFEAFF
CDR3 DNA: TGTGCCAGCAGCCCCGGTGGAGGCAACTTTGAAGCTTTCTTT

D gene: TRBD1
J gene: TRBJ1-2
clone size: NA
V gene: TRBV29-1
CDR3 protein: CSVDGDRVGGYTF
CDR3 DNA: TGCAGCGTTGATGGCGACAGGGTAGGGGGCTACACCTTC

D gene: NA
J gene: TRBJ2-5
clone size: NA
V gene: TRBV7-8
CDR3 protein: CASSPSDWGGRETQYF
CDR3 DNA: TGTGCCAGCAGCCCTTCCGACTGGGGAGGTAGGGAGACCCAGTACTTC

D gene: NA
J gene: TRBJ1-6
clone size: NA
V gene: TRBV30
CDR3 protein: CAWSSMTGGNSPLHF
CDR3 DNA: TGTGCCTGGAGTTCGATGACAGGCGGTAATTCACCCCTCCACTTT

D gene: NA
J gene: TRBJ1-6
clone size: NA
V gene: TRBV6-6
CDR3 protein: CASSFTGNSPLHF
CDR3 DNA: TGTGCCAGCAGTTTCACAGGGAATTCACCCCTCCACTTT

D gene: NA
J gene: TRBJ2-6
clone size: NA
V gene: TRBV18
CDR3 protein: CASSPPGTTLNVLTF
CDR3 DNA: TGTGCCAGCTCACCACCGGGCACCACTCTCAACGTCCTGACTTTC

D gene: NA
J gene: TRBJ2-3
clone size: NA
V gene: TRBV27
CDR3 protein: CASSLFPDSSGHDTDTQYF
CDR3 DNA: TGTGCCAGCAGTTTATTCCCGGACAGCTCGGGCCATGACACAGATACGCAGTATTTT

D gene: NA
J gene: TRBJ1-5
clone size: NA
V gene: TRBV19
CDR3 protein: CASSIRWQSNQPQHF
CDR3 DNA: TGTGCCAGTAGTATTCGTTGGCAGTCCAATCAGCCCCAGCATTTT

D gene: TRBD2
J gene: TRBJ2-3
clone size: NA
V gene: TRBV9
CDR3 protein: CASSVGYSGGTDTQYF
CDR3 DNA: TGTGCCAGCAGCGTAGGCTACAGCGGGGGCACAGATACGCAGTATTTT

D gene: TRBD2
J gene: TRBJ2-5
clone size: NA
V gene: TRBV14
CDR3 protein: CASSHMSSGNQETQYF
CDR3 DNA: TGTGCCAGCAGCCATATGTCTAGCGGCAACCAAGAGACCCAGTACTTC

D gene: NA
J gene: TRBJ2-4
clone size: NA
V gene: TRBV6-7
CDR3 protein: CAVTGSKNIQYF
CDR3 DNA: TGTGCCGTAACAGGGAGCAAAAACATTCAGTACTTC

D gene: NA
J gene: TRBJ1-5
clone size: once
V gene: TRBV19
CDR3 protein: CASTFRLNSNQPQHF
CDR3 DNA: TGTGCCAGTACCTTTCGACTGAATAGCAATCAGCCCCAGCATTTT

D gene: TRBD1
J gene: TRBJ1-1
clone size: NA
V gene: TRBV27
CDR3 protein: CASSLWRGTGAVALEAFF
CDR3 DNA: TGTGCCAGCAGTTTATGGAGGGGGACAGGGGCCGTTGCCCTTGAAGCTTTCTTT

D gene: NA
J gene: TRBJ1-2
clone size: NA
V gene: TRBV28
CDR3 protein: CASSGQIYGYTF
CDR3 DNA: TGTGCCAGCAGTGGACAGATCTATGGCTACACCTTC

D gene: TRBD1
J gene: TRBJ2-3
clone size: NA
V gene: TRBV15
CDR3 protein: CATSRVGGTTDTQYF
CDR3 DNA: TGTGCCACCAGCAGAGTAGGGGGCACTACAGATACGCAGTATTTT

D gene: NA
J gene: TRBJ2-3
clone size: NA
V gene: TRBV6-1
CDR3 protein: CASSDSVASLSTDTQYF
CDR3 DNA: TGTGCCAGCAGTGATTCGGTAGCGTCCCTTAGCACAGATACGCAGTATTTT